This T cell receptor (beta chain) comes out of a study of cytomegalovirus exposure and HLA in healthy donors (dated by TCRdb to about 2017). General notes on the study: A later analysis indicated that the 120 validation repertoires were generated on the platform also employed for the roughly 720 repertoires of the first cohort. The study aimed to test whether signatures of past pathogen exposure could be identified by cataloging public T cell receptors. Besides the first cohort of some 670 subjects, a separate validation cohort made up of roughly 120 different subjects was used. High-throughput TCR immunosequencing, statistical association of individual TCRs with disease status, and machine learning were combined to predict cytomegalovirus infection status.

From the cysteine up to the phenylalanine, the CDR3 has a length of 16 residues. Just the 48-base CDR3 DNA is kept, in frame starting at base 1. Trimming leaves V shorter by 1 base and J shorter by 0 bases, with the junction holding 0 bases beyond the gene matches. CDR1 and CDR2 were assigned from the germline V gene as SGHTA and FQGTGA. General conclusions and limits of the study: A later analysis found that TCRs clustered in the first cohort also tended to co-occur in the roughly 120 validation repertoires, with more than 90% of cluster scores above 0. According to the authors, the approach could potentially be generalized to other disease states and immunological phenotypes. A total of 150 or so TCR beta chains were listed by the study as associated with cytomegalovirus. A later analysis lacked HLA typing for the validation cohort, so it scored co-occurrence in that cohort across all 110 or so repertoires. While some public TCRs were present in many individuals, most TCR sequences turned up only very rarely across donors. Cytomegalovirus status was reported to be diagnosed by the classifier with high specificity and sensitivity in both the original and validation cohorts. In vitro tests confirmed that a few of the cytomegalovirus-associated TCR beta chains recognize cytomegalovirus antigens.

Donors formed part of the validation cohort, which comprised 120 subjects and was distinct from the first cohort of 666 subjects. Notes on this clone: The specificity of this receptor is unknown. No base-level quality is on record; no much larger clone is a single base apart.

Library method: the immunoSEQ multiplex PCR assay. Under the source paper's analysis protocol: To diagnose cytomegalovirus status from the catalog of TCR beta chain sequences, a statistical classification framework was built. TCRdb stores this immuneACCESS table with in-frame sequences only. Part of the clones is absent; in the studies checked, under half of the shortfall reflects unresolved V genes, and no reason is known for the rest. V and J calls and clone size follow that table, whereas D and trimming were derived from the DNA. For this sample the table gives roughly 150,000 clones, of which roughly 84% were detected only once. The ten most abundant clones make up 9.5% to 13% of the sample.

The sample consisted of PBMCs. Recombination joined TRBV7-3 with TRBJ2-2, and TRBD2 aligns with 9 junction nucleotides. The origin of this receptor is a man aged 30-40 years in good health and CMV-seropositive. The CDR3 amino acid sequence is: CASSLIAGANTGELFF. The DNA is as follows: TGTGCCAGCAGCTTAATAGCGGGGGCGAACACCGGGGAGCTGTTTTTT.